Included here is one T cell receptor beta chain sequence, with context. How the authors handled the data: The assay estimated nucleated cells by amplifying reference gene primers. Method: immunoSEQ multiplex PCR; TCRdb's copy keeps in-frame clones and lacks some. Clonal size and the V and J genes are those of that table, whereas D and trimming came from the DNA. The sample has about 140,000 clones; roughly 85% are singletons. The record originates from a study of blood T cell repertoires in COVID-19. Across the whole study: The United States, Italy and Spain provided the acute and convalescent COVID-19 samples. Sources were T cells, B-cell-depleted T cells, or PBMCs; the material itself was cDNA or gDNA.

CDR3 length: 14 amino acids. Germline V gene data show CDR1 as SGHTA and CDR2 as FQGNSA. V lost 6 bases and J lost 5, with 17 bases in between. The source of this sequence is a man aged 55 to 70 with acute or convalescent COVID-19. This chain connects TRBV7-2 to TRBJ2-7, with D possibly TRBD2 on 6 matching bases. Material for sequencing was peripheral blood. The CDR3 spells CASRSRAGPHEQYF. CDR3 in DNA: TGTGCCAGCAGGTCTCGAGCGGGTCCCCACGAGCAGTACTTC.